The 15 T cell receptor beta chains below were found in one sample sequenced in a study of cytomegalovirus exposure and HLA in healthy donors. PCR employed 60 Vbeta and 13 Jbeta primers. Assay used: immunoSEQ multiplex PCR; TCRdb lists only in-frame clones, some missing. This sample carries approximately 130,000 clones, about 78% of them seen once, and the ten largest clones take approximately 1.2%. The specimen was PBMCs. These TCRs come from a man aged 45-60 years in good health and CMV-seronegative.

CDR3 loop: CAISTGQGVTDTQYF. CDR3 DNA: TGTGCCATCAGTACGGGACAGGGGGTCACAGATACGCAGTATTTT. The V gene is TRBV10-3, the J gene TRBJ2-3; 11 bases agree with TRBD1. The CDR3 consists of 15 residues. Trimming removed 5 bases from V and 2 bases from J; junction bases left unmatched: 3. CDR1 is ENHRY, CDR2 SYGVKD, per germline.

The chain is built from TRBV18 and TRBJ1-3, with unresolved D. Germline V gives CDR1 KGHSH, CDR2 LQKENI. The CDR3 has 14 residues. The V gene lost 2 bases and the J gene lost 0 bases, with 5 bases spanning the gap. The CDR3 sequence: CASSPESSGNTIYF. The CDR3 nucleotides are TGTGCCAGCTCACCAGAGAGCTCTGGAAACACCATATATTTT.

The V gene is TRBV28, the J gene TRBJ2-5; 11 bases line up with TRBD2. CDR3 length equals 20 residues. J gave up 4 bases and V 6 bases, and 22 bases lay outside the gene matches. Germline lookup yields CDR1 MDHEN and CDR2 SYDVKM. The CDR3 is CASSPRLPLAGEWFGETQYF. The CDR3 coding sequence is TGTGCCAGCAGCCCCCGCCTCCCACTAGCGGGAGAATGGTTTGGAGAGACCCAGTACTTC. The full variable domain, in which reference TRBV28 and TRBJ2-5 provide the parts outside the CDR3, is DVKVTQSSRYLVKRTGEKVFLECVQDMDHENMFWYRQDPGLGLRLIYFSYDVKMKEKGDIPEGYSVSREKKERFSLILESASTNQTSMYLCASSPRLPLAGEWFGETQYFGPGTRLLVL.

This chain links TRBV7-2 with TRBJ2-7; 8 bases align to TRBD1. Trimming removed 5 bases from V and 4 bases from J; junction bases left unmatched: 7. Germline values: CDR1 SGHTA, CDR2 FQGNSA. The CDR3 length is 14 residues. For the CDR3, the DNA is TGTGCCAGCAGCAAGGGACAGGCGTTTTACGAGCAGTACTTC. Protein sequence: CASSKGQAFYEQYF.

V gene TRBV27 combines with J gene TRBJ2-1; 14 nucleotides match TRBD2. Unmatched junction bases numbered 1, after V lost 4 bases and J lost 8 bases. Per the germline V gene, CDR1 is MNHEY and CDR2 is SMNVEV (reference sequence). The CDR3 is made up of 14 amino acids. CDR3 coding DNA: TGTGCCAGCAGTTGGACTAGCGGGAGGTATGAGCAGTTCTTC. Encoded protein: CASSWTSGRYEQFF.

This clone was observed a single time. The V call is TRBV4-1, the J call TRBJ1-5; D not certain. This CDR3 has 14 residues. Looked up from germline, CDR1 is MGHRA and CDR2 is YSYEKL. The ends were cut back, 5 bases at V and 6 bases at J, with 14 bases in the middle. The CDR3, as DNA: TGCGCCAGCAGCTTGGCGGGTCCAGGTCAGCCCCAGCATTTT. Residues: CASSLAGPGQPQHF.

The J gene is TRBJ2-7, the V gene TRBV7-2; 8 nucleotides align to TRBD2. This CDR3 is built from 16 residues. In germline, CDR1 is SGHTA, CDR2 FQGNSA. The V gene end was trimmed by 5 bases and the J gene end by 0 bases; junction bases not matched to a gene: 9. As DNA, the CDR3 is TGTGCCAGCAGCCCTCACACCGGACTAGCCTCCTACGAGCAGTACTTC. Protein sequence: CASSPHTGLASYEQYF. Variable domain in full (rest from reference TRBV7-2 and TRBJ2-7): GAGVSQSPSNKVTEKGKDVELRCDPISGHTALYWYRQSLGQGLEFLIYFQGNSAPDKSGLPSDRFSAERTGGSVSTLTIQRTQQEDSAVYLCASSPHTGLASYEQYFGPGTRLTVT.

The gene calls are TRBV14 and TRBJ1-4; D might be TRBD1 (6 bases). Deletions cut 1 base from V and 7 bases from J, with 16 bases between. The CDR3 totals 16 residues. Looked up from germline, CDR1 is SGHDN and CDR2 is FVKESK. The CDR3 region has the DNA TGTGCCAGCAGCCAAGCTTACGCAGGGGTCGGTGAAAAACTGTTTTTT. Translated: CASSQAYAGVGEKLFF.

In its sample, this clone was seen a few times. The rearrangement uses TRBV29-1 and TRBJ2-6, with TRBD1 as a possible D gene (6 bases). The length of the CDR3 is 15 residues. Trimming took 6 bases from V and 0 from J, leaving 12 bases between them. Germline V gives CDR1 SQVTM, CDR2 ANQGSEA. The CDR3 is CSVRTESSGANVLTF. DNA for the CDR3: TGCAGCGTCCGGACAGAAAGCTCTGGGGCCAACGTCCTGACTTTC.

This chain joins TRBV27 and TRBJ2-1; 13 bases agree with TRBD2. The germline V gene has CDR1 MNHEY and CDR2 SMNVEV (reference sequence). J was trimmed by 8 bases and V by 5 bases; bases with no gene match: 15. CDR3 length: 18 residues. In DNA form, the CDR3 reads TGTGCCAGCAGTCAACTAGCGGGAGGGCCTAAGTTGGGCCATGAGCAGTTCTTC. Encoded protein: CASSQLAGGPKLGHEQFF.

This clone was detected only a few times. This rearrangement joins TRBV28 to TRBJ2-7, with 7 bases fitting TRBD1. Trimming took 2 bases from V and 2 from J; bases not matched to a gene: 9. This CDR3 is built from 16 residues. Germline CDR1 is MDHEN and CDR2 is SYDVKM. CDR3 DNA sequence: TGTGCCAGCAGTTTAGGGGGCGCAGGGGGAACCTACGAGCAGTACTTC. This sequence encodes CASSLGGAGGTYEQYF.

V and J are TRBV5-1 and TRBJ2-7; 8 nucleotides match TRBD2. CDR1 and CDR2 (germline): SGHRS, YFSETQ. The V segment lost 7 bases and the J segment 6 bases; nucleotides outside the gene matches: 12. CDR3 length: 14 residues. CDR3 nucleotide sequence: TGCGCCAGCCAGGGGTCAGCGGGAGCTCGCGAGCAGTACTTC. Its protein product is CASQGSAGAREQYF.

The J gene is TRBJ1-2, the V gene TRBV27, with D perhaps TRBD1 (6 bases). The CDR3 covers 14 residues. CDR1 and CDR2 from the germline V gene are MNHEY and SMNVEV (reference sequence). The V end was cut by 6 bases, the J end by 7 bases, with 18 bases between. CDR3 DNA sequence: TGTGCCAGCAGGCCGACAGGATCGGGTCTTGGCTACACCTTC. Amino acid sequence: CASRPTGSGLGYTF.

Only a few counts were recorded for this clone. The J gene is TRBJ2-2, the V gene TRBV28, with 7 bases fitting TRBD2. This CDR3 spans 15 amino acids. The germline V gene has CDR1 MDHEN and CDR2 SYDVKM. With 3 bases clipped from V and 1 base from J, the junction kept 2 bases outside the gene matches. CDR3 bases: TGTGCCAGCAGTTTTGGGGGGGGGAACACCGGGGAGCTGTTTTTT. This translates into CASSFGGGNTGELFF.

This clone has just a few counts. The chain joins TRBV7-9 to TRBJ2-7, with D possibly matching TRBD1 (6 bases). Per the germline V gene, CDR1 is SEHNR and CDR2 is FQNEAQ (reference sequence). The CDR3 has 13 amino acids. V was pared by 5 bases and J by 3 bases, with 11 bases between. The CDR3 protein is CASSPRDNYEQYF. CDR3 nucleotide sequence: TGTGCCAGCAGCCCTCGGGACAACTACGAGCAGTACTTC.